This TCR beta chain derives from a study of shared clonotypes between healthy human individuals. Study results and limitations: Shared clonotypes across all four donors exceeded non-shared ones in generation probability. Larger richness was generally estimated for naive than memory subsets.

Concerning this clone itself: Antigen unknown.

Germline values: CDR1 MDHEN, CDR2 SYDVKM. The CDR3 has 13 amino acids. V trimming: 6 bases; J trimming: 8 bases; junction bases outside the gene matches: 3. CD4+ cells underwent separation, giving CD45RA+ naive and CD45RA-negative memory subsets. Assay used: immunoSEQ multiplex PCR; TCRdb lists only in-frame clones, some missing. The repertoire holds 2 million to 3 million clones, 80% to 95% seen once, with roughly 0.39% in the top ten. The chain employs TRBV28 and TRBJ1-6; the match to TRBD1 covers 8 bases. Specimen: naive CD4+ T cells from PBMCs. As to subset: CD45RA+ positively selected. The source of this sequence is a man aged 18 to 35 in good health. Some clones in this sample may be carry-over from other donors' samples. CDR3 in DNA: TGTGCCAGCAGGCGGACAGGGTATTCACCCCTCCACTTT. Protein sequence: CASRRTGYSPLHF.